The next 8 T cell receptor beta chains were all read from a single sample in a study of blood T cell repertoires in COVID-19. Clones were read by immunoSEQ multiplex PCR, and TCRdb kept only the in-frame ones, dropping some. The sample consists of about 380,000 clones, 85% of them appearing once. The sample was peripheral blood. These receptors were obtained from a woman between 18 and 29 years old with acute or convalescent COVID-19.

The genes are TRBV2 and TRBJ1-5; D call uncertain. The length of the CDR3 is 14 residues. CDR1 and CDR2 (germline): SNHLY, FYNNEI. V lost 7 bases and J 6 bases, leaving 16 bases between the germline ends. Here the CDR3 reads CASMQSPAGQPQHF. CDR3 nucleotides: TGTGCCAGCATGCAGTCCCCGGCAGGTCAGCCCCAGCATTTT.

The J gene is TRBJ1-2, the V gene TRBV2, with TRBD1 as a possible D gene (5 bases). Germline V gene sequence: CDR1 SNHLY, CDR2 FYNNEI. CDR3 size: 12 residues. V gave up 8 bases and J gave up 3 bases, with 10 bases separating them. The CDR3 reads CASAREDYGYTF. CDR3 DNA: TGTGCCAGCGCCAGGGAAGACTATGGCTACACCTTC.

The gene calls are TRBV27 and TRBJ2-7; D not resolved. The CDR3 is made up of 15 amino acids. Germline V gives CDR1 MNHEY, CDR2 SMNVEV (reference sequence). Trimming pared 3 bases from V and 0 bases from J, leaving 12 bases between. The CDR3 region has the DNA TGTGCCAGCAGTTTCGCCTCCGGGTCCTCCTACGAGCAGTACTTC. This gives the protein CASSFASGSSYEQYF.

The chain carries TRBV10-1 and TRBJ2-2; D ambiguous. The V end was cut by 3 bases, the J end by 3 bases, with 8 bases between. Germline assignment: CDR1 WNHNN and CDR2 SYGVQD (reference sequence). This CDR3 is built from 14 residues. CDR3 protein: CASSDNSYTGELFF. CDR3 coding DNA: TGCGCCAGCAGTGATAACAGCTACACCGGGGAGCTGTTTTTT.

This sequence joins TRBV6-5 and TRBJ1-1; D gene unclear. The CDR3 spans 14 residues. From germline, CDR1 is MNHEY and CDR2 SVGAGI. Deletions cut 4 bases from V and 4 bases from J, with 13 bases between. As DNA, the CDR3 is TGTGCCAGCAGTTTGCGGTTCTCGGGCACTGAAGCTTTCTTT. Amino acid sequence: CASSLRFSGTEAFF.

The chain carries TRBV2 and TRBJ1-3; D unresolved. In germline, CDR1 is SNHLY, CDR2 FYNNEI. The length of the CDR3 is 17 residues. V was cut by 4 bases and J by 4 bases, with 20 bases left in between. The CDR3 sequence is CASSVSSVDNRGNTIYF. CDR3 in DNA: TGTGCCAGCAGTGTCAGTTCCGTAGACAATCGGGGAAACACCATATATTTT.

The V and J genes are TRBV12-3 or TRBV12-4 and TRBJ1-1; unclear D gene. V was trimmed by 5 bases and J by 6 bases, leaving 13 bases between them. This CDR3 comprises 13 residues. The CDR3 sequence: CASSPQVSPEAFF. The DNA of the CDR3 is TGTGCCAGCAGTCCCCAGGTCAGCCCTGAAGCTTTCTTT.

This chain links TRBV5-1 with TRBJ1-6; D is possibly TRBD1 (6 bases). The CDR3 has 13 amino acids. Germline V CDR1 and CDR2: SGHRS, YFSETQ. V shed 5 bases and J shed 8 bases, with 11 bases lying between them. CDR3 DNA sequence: TGCGCCAGCAGTTGGGGGCAAGATTCACCCCTCCACTTT. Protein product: CASSWGQDSPLHF.